This TCR beta chain was recovered during a study of glioma-infiltrating T cells. General study findings and limits: CDR3 overlap between tissue and blood was very small. Non-neoplastic patients had below-expected tissue-blood divergence, while all gliomas exceeded expectation.

Amplification of TCR alpha and beta CDR3 regions from RNA used iRepertoire nested multiplex PCR. For one-step reverse transcription and amplification, roughly 95-450 ng of tissue mRNA or PBMC total RNA was used. TCRdb independently ran MiXCR on the multiplex PCR reads; one entry per CDR3 protein. The sample yields about 5,700 distinct CDR3 sequences, 40% to 55% seen once. With respect to this clonotype: Its antigen is not identified.

The clonotype originates from a human donor with low-grade glioma or glioblastoma, undergoing nonglioma brain surgery, or in good health (not recorded which). The sample comprised glioma tissue, nonneoplastic brain tissue, or PBMCs (not recorded which).

The CDR3 coding sequence is TGTGCCAGCAGCCGAACCCAGGGGCTGGGGAATGAGCAGTTCTTC. Amino acids: CASSRTQGLGNEQFF. The chain couples TRBV7-7 to TRBJ2-1, with D possibly being TRBD1 (6 bases). CDR1 SSHAT and CDR2 FNYEAQ come from the germline V gene (reference sequence). V was shortened by 5 bases and J by 7 bases, with 18 bases between the two germline ends. This CDR3 comprises 15 residues.